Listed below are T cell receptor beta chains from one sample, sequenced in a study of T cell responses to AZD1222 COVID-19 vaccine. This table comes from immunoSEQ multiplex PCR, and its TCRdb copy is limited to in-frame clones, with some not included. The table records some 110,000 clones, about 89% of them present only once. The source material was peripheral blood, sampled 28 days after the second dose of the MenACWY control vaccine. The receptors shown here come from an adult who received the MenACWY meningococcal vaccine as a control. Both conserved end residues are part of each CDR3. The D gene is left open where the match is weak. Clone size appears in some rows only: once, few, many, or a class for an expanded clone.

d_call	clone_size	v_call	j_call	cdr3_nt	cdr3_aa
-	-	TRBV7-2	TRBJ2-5	TGTGCCAGCAGCATCAACCGGGACTTACGAGGAGAGACCCAGTACTTC	CASSINRDLRGETQYF
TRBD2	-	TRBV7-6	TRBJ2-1	TGTGCCAGCAGCCCCCGGACTAGCGGGGTTTACAATGAGCAGTTCTTC	CASSPRTSGVYNEQFF
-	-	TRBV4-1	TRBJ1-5	TGCGCCAGCAGCCTGTCGGGTTCGCGGGGCAATCAGCCCCAGCATTTT	CASSLSGSRGNQPQHF
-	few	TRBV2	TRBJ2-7	TGTGCCAGCAGCGTGGGACGGAGCCCCTACGAGCAGTACTTC	CASSVGRSPYEQYF
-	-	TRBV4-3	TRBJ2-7	TGCGCCAGCAGCCCCTCACCCGGGGGGCTCTCCTACGAGCAGTACTTC	CASSPSPGGLSYEQYF
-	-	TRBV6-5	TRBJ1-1	TGTGCCAGCAGTACGGACTCAAACACTGAAGCTTTCTTT	CASSTDSNTEAFF
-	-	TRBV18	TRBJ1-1	TGTGCCAGCTCACCGGAACCCGAAGAAGCTTTCTTT	CASSPEPEEAFF
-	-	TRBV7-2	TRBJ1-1	TGTGCCAGCAGCTTAGCCAGAGGGAACACTGAAGCTTTCTTT	CASSLARGNTEAFF
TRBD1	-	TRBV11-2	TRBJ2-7	TGTGCCAGCAGCCCGACAGGGGGCTCCTACGAGCAGTACTTC	CASSPTGGSYEQYF
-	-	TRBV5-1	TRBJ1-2	TGCGCCAGCAGCTTTTCGGCAGGCTCCACTTTGTATGGCTACACCTTC	CASSFSAGSTLYGYTF
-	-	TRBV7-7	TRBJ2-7	TGTGCTAGCAGCTTAGACGGCCATGGCGAGCAGTACTTC	CASSLDGHGEQYF
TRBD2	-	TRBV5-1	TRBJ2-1	TGCGCCAGCAGCCCTTTAGCGGGGGGGACCTACAATGAGCAGTTCTTC	CASSPLAGGTYNEQFF
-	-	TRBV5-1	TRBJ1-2	TGCGCCAGCAGCTTTACCGGAGGGGCTCAGTATGGCTACACCTTC	CASSFTGGAQYGYTF
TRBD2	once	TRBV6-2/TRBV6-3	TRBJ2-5	TGTGCCAGCAGCCGAACCTCCTCGGGAGGACAAGAGACCCAGTACTTC	CASSRTSSGGQETQYF
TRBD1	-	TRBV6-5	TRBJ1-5	TGTGCCAGCAGCCGACAGGGGCTTTATCGGCCCCAGCATTTT	CASSRQGLYRPQHF
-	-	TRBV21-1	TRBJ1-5	TGTGCCAGCAGCTCTCCTGACAGGGAAAATTATAGCAATCAGCCCCAGCATTTT	CASSSPDRENYSNQPQHF
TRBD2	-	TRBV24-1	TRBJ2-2	TGTGCCACCAGTGATGCCGGTACTAGCGGGGGATCCGGGGAGCTGTTTTTT	CATSDAGTSGGSGELFF
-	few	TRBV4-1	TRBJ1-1	TGCGCCAGCAGCCAACAGGGTTGGAACACTGAAGCTTTCTTT	CASSQQGWNTEAFF
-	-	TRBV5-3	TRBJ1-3	TGTGCCAGGACGGTTTTTTGCTCTGGAAACACCATATATTTT	CARTVFCSGNTIYF
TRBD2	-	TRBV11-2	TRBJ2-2	TGTGCCAGCAGCAACCCCCGTAGCGGGGGGGCCGGGGAGCTGTTTTTT	CASSNPRSGGAGELFF
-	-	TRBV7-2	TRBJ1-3	TGTGCCAGCAGCTTAGATCCCAGGGGCTCTGGAAACACCATATATTTT	CASSLDPRGSGNTIYF
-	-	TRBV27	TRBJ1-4	TGTGCCAGCAGTCTCCGGGAGGATGAAAAACTGTTTTTT	CASSLREDEKLFF
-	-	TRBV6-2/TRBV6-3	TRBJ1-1	TGTGCCAGCAGTGGCCTGACAGCTCAGGGGACTGAAGCTTTCTTT	CASSGLTAQGTEAFF
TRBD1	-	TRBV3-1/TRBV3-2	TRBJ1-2	TGTGCCAGCAGCCTAAAAACAGGGGCCGGCTACACCTTC	CASSLKTGAGYTF
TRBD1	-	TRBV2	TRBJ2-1	TGTGCCAGCGGGAGACAGGGGTCGAGCTCCTACAATGAGCAGTTCTTC	CASGRQGSSSYNEQFF
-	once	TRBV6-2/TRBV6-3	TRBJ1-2	TGTGCCAGCAGCCCCGCAGGGAGCTTCTATGGCTACACCTTC	CASSPAGSFYGYTF
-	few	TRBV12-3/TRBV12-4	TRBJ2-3	TGTGCCAGCAGTTTAACTAGATCAGATACGCAGTATTTT	CASSLTRSDTQYF
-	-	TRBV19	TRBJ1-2	TGTGCCAGTAGGAAATCACAGGGATATGGCTACACCTTC	CASRKSQGYGYTF
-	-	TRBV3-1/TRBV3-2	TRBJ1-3	TGTGCCAGCAGCCATTCGACAGAATCTGGAAACACCATATATTTT	CASSHSTESGNTIYF
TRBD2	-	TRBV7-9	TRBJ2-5	TGTGCCAGCAGCTTGGGGACTAGCGGGGGCCACTGGGAGACCCAGTACTTC	CASSLGTSGGHWETQYF
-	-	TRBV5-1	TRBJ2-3	TGCGCCAGCAGCTTGGAGCTAGGGACAGATACGCAGTATTTT	CASSLELGTDTQYF
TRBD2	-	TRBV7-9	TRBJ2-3	TGTGCCAGCCTAGCGGGGGGGTTGACAGATACGCAGTATTTT	CASLAGGLTDTQYF
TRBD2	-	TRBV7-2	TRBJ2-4	TGTGCCAGCAGCTCCGCGGGGGGAGTCAAAAACATTCAGTACTTC	CASSSAGGVKNIQYF
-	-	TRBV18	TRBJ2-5	TGTGCCAGCTCACCACCGACCAGGTCGGCTACCCAGTACTTC	CASSPPTRSATQYF
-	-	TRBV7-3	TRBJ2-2	TGTGCCAGCAGCTTAACGTTTTCAGGGAGACAAAGCGGGGAGCTGTTTTTT	CASSLTFSGRQSGELFF
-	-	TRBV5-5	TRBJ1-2	TGTGCCAGCAGCCGTACGGGAGAGGGTGGCTACACCTTC	CASSRTGEGGYTF
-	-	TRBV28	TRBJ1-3	TGTGCCAGCAGATTCACCGGACAGAGAGACGGAAACACCATATATTTT	CASRFTGQRDGNTIYF
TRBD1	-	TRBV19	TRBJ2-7	TGTGCCAGTAGTGAGACAGGGGGCAATATGAACGAGCAGTACTTC	CASSETGGNMNEQYF
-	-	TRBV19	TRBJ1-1	TGTGCCAGTGGTCCATGGGGCACTGAAGCTTTCTTT	CASGPWGTEAFF
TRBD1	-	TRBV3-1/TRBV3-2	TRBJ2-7	TGTGCCAGCAGCCGCCATGGGACAGGGACAGTTGAGCAGTACTTC	CASSRHGTGTVEQYF
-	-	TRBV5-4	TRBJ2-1	TGTGCCAGCAGCTCTCCACGATCCTACAATGAGCAGTTCTTC	CASSSPRSYNEQFF
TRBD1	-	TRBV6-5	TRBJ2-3	TGTGCCAGCAGTTATCCCGGACAGGTTTACACAGATACGCAGTATTTT	CASSYPGQVYTDTQYF
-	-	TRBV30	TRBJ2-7	TGTGCCTGGAGTGTATCTTGGACGGGGCCCTCTGGAGAGCAGTACTTC	CAWSVSWTGPSGEQYF
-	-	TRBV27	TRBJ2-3	TGTGCCAGCAGCTCTGGGGGCACAGATACGCAGTATTTT	CASSSGGTDTQYF
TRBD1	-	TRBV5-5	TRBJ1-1	TGTGCCAGCAGCTTCCGTACCGGGACAGTTAACACTGAAGCTTTCTTT	CASSFRTGTVNTEAFF
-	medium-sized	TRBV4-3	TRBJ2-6	TGCGCCAGCAGCCAAGGGGGGTCCGGCTCTGGGGCCAACGTCCTGACTTTC	CASSQGGSGSGANVLTF
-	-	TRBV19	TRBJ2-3	TGTGCCAGTAGCGACACTACAGATACGCAGTATTTT	CASSDTTDTQYF